This T cell receptor (beta chain) was recovered during a study of early T cells in non-severe SARS-CoV-2 infection. The CDR3 is 16 amino acids. The germline V gene encodes CDR1 PRHDT and CDR2 FYEKMQ (reference sequence). Trimming took 3 bases from V and 6 from J; bases not matched to a gene: 6. This clonotype was observed at least ten times. Each CDR3 protein gets one entry after TCRdb re-called the 5' RACE reads with MiXCR. The sample contains about 35,000 distinct CDR3 sequences, around 4.3% of which appear only once. The sample was whole blood. This chain connects TRBV13 to TRBJ2-1, with 12 bases identical to TRBD2. The receptor was isolated from an adult who was a healthcare worker with PCR-confirmed SARS-CoV-2 infection or an uninfected control (not recorded which). The CDR3 is CASSFGGLAGINEQFF. The CDR3 bases are TGTGCCAGCAGCTTTGGTGGACTAGCGGGAATCAATGAGCAGTTCTTC. Variable domain in full (rest from reference TRBV13 and TRBJ2-1): AAGVIQSPRHLIKEKRETATLKCYPIPRHDTVYWYQQGPGQDPQFLISFYEKMQSDKGSIPDRFSAQQFSDYHSELNMSSLELGDSALYFCASSFGGLAGINEQFFGPGTRLTVL.